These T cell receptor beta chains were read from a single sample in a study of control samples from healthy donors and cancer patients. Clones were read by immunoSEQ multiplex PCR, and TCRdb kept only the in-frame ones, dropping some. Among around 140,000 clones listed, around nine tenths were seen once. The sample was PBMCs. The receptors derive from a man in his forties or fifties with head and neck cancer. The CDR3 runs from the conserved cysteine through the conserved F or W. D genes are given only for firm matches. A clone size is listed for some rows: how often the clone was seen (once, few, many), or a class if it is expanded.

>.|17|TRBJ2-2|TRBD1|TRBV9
TGTGCCAGCAGCGGGGAAGGGGGACAGGGTAGAACCGGGGAGCTGTTTTTT
CASSGEGGQGRTGELFF
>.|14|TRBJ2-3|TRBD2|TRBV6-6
TGTGCCAGCAGTTACTCGATACTAGCGGGAGCGCAGTATTTT
CASSYSILAGAQYF
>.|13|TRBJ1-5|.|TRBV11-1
TGTGCCAGCAGCTTAGAGATCAATCAGCCCCAGCATTTT
CASSLEINQPQHF
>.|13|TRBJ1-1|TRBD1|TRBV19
TGTGCCACCCAAAGACAGGGTGACACTGAAGCTTTCTTT
CATQRQGDTEAFF
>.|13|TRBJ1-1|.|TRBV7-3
TGTACCAGCAGCTTATCCTGGGACACTGAAGCTTTCTTT
CTSSLSWDTEAFF
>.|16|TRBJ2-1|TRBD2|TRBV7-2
TGTGCCAGCAGCTTAGCCGGGACTAGCCAGTACAATGAGCAGTTCTTC
CASSLAGTSQYNEQFF
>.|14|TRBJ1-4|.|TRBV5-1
TGCGCCAGCAGCGATACCGCAACTAATGAAAAACTGTTTTTT
CASSDTATNEKLFF
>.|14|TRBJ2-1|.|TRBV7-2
TGTGCCAGCAGCTTTCAGGGACGGGGCAATGAGCAGTTCTTC
CASSFQGRGNEQFF
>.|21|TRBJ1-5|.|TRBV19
TGTGCCAGTAGTATTCAGCTGCACCGGGGTTACATTCAAGGGAAATATCAGCCCCAGCATTTT
CASSIQLHRGYIQGKYQPQHF
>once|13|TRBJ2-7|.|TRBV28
TGTGCCAGCAGTTTCAATGGGCCCTACGAGCAGTACTTC
CASSFNGPYEQYF
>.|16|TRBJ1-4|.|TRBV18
TGTGCCAGCTCACAAGGCCGGGGTCTAGCTAATGAAAAACTGTTTTTT
CASSQGRGLANEKLFF
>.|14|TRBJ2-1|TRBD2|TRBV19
TGTGCCAGTAGTATAATGAGTAGCGGGATTGAGCAGTTCTTC
CASSIMSSGIEQFF
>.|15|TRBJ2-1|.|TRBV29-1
TGCAGCGCTGACAGGCGAACCGGTATACTCAATGAGCAGTTCTTC
CSADRRTGILNEQFF
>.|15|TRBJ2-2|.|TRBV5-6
TGTGCCAGCAGCTTTCCAGGGGGGGGTGCCGGGGAGCTGTTTTTT
CASSFPGGGAGELFF
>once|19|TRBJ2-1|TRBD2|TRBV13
TGTGCCAGCAGCTTAGAGGTTGGCCTAGCGGGGGCGGGGTACAATGAGCAGTTCTTC
CASSLEVGLAGAGYNEQFF
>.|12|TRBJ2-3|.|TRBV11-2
TGTGCCAGCAGCTTTGGAACAGATACGCAGTATTTT
CASSFGTDTQYF
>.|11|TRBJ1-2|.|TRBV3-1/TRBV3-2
TGTGCCAGCAAGGGGGACTATGGCTACACCTTC
CASKGDYGYTF
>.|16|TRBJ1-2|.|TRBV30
TGTGCCTGGAGTCTCACCGGGATCCTCGGAGGTTATGGCTACACCTTC
CAWSLTGILGGYGYTF
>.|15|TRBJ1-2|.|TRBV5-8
TGTGCCAGCAGCCACCGGGCCCCCTTGAGCTATGGCTACACCTTC
CASSHRAPLSYGYTF
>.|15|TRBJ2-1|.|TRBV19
TGTGCCTCCGAAAAGGGGGGAGGGTCCCGCAATGAGCAGTTCTTC
CASEKGGGSRNEQFF
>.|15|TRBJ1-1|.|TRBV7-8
TGTGCCAGCAGCTTAGACAGGATAGGGAACACTGAAGCTTTCTTT
CASSLDRIGNTEAFF
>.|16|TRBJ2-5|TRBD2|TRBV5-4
TGTGCCAGCAGCATTCTAGCGGGGGGGCTAGGAGAGACCCAGTACTTC
CASSILAGGLGETQYF
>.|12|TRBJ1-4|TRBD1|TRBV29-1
TGCAGCGTTGAAGAATCCGGGACAGGGCTGGAGTTT
CSVEESGTGLEF
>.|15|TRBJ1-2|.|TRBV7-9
TGTGCCAGCAGCTTTTCCCAGGGTCTTGACTATGGCTACACCTTC
CASSFSQGLDYGYTF
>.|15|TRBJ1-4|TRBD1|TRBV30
TGTGCCTGGGGGAAAACAGGGGGGCGAGGTGAAAAACTGTTTTTT
CAWGKTGGRGEKLFF
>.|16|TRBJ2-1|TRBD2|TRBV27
TGTGCCAGCAGTTTATCGGCGGGAGCGGGAGGAGATGAGCAGTTCTTC
CASSLSAGAGGDEQFF
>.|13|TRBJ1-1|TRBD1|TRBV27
TGTGCCAGCAGTTACGACAGGGTCACTGAAGCTTTCTTT
CASSYDRVTEAFF
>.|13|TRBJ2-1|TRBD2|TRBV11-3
TGTGCCAGCAGCCCTTCTAGCGGGAGTGGGCAGTTCTTC
CASSPSSGSGQFF
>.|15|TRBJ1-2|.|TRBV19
TGTGCCAGTAGTACCACGAGGGGGACCCAGTATGGCTACACCTTC
CASSTTRGTQYGYTF
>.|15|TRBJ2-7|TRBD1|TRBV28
TGTGCCAGCAACCCACCGGGACAGGGGAACTACGAGCAGTACTTC
CASNPPGQGNYEQYF
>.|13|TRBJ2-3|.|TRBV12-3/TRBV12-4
TGTGCCAGCACCCTCTCTAGCACAGATACGCAGTATTTT
CASTLSSTDTQYF
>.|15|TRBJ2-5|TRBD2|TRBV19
TGTGCCAGTAGTCCGGGACTAGTTCCCCAAGAGACCCAGTACTTC
CASSPGLVPQETQYF
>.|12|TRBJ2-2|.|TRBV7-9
TGTGCCAGCAGCTTCGGGGCCGGGGAGCTGTTTTTT
CASSFGAGELFF
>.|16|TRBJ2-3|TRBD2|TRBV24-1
TGTGCCACCAGTGATTTGTCGCGGGGGAGCACAGATACGCAGTATTTT
CATSDLSRGSTDTQYF
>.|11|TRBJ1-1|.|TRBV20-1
TGCAGTGCTAGAGTCCCCTCGTGGGCTTTCTTT
CSARVPSWAFF
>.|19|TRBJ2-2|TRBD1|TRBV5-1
TGCGCCAGCAGCCCGGGCGGTACAGGGGCCTATAAGAACACCGGGGAGCTGTTTTTT
CASSPGGTGAYKNTGELFF
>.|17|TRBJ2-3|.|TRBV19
TGTGCCAGTAGTCGGTCGGCTAGCGCCCTTCCTTCAGATACGCAGTATTTT
CASSRSASALPSDTQYF
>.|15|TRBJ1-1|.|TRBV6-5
TGTGCCAGCAGTTACTCGGTAACAGGCAACCCTGAAGCTTTCTTT
CASSYSVTGNPEAFF
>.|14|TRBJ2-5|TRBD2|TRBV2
TGTGCCGGCCGTTCGACTAGCGGAGAAGAGACCCAGTACTTC
CAGRSTSGEETQYF
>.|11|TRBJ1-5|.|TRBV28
TGTGCCAGCAGTTTAAGTCAGCCCCAGCATTTT
CASSLSQPQHF
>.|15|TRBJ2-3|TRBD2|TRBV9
TGTGCCAGCAGCGTAGGACTAGCGGGCACAGATACGCAGTATTTT
CASSVGLAGTDTQYF
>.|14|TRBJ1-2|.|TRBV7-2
TGTGCCAGCAGCCCTACGGGACTCAACTATGGCTACACCTTC
CASSPTGLNYGYTF
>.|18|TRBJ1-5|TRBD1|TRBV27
TGTGCCAGCAGTTTATTCGGGACAGGGGAATATAGCAATCAGCCCCAGCATTTT
CASSLFGTGEYSNQPQHF
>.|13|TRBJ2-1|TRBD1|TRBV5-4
TGTGCCAGCAGCTTCGCAGGGGGAATGGAGCAGTTCTTC
CASSFAGGMEQFF